The 21 T cell receptor beta chains below come from one sample, sequenced in a study of cytomegalovirus exposure and HLA in healthy donors. It was with 60 Vbeta and 13 Jbeta primers that the PCR ran. The assay was immunoSEQ multiplex PCR, and TCRdb's table has in-frame clones only and misses some. Among 150,000 to 200,000 clones listed, roughly 73% were seen once. Sequencing used PBMCs. These receptors all stem from a woman aged 40 to 50 in good health and CMV-seropositive.

This clone was picked up one time. The rearrangement uses TRBV30 and TRBJ1-5; D gene ambiguous. V lost 4 bases and J 6 bases, leaving 13 bases between the germline ends. From germline, CDR1 is GTSNPN and CDR2 SVGIG (reference sequence). The CDR3 has 13 residues. The CDR3 here is CAWNRESIQPQHF. The CDR3 nucleotides are TGTGCCTGGAACCGGGAGTCGATTCAGCCCCAGCATTTT.

The rearrangement links TRBV28 to TRBJ2-7; 10 bases agree with TRBD1. CDR1 is MDHEN, CDR2 SYDVKM, per germline. V gave up 8 bases and J gave up 3 bases; unmatched junction bases: 4. The CDR3 extends over 13 amino acids. For the CDR3, the DNA is TGTGCCAGCCGTGACAGGGGGCTCTACGAGCAGTACTTC. Translated: CASRDRGLYEQYF. Full variable domain (missing parts from reference TRBV28 and TRBJ2-7): DVKVTQSSRYLVKRTGEKVFLECVQDMDHENMFWYRQDPGLGLRLIYFSYDVKMKEKGDIPEGYSVSREKKERFSLILESASTNQTSMYLCASRDRGLYEQYFGPGTRLTVT.

The rearrangement joins TRBV2 to TRBJ2-3, with D possibly being TRBD1 (6 bases). The CDR3 spans 13 residues. CDR1 and CDR2 (germline): SNHLY, FYNNEI. V was trimmed by 7 bases and J by 1 base, leaving 9 bases between them. DNA of the CDR3: TGTGCCAGCATGCGGACAGGCACAGATACGCAGTATTTT. Translating it yields CASMRTGTDTQYF.

There are a few counts of this clone. V and J are TRBV7-3 and TRBJ2-1; a possible D gene is TRBD2 (6 bases). Germline CDR1 SGHTA, CDR2 FQGTGA. The CDR3 consists of 13 residues. V shed 1 base and J shed 9 bases, with 10 bases lying between them. CDR3 coding DNA: TGTGCCAGCAGCTTAAGGAGGGGCAGTGAGCAGTTCTTC. Translated: CASSLRRGSEQFF.

The gene calls are TRBV5-4 and TRBJ1-1; TRBD1 is a possible D gene (6 bases). The CDR3 length is 15 residues. Germline loops: CDR1 SGHNT, CDR2 YYREEE (reference sequence). V lost 1 base, J lost 7 bases, and 17 bases lay in between. CDR3 protein: CASSLLGQPILEAFF. Here the CDR3 DNA reads TGTGCCAGCAGCTTGTTAGGACAGCCAATTCTTGAAGCTTTCTTT.

The rearrangement joins TRBV7-9 to TRBJ1-3; 8 nucleotides agree with TRBD1. V was pared by 1 base and J by 2 bases, with 10 bases of the junction left unmatched. The CDR3 spans 18 residues. Germline-derived CDR1 and CDR2 are SEHNR and FQNEAQ (reference sequence). The CDR3 sequence is CASSLGIGRGPTGNTIYF. In nucleotides, the CDR3 is TGTGCCAGCAGCTTAGGGATCGGCAGGGGGCCAACTGGAAACACCATATATTTT.

The rearrangement links TRBV18 to TRBJ2-5; 7 nucleotides align to TRBD1. Germline V CDR1 and CDR2: KGHSH, LQKENI. The CDR3 consists of 14 residues. Trimming at V came to 3 bases and at J to 0 bases, leaving 1 base not matched to a gene. CDR3 sequence reads: CASSPGTDQETQYF. CDR3 in DNA: TGTGCCAGCTCACCCGGGACAGACCAAGAGACCCAGTACTTC.

In regard to this clone: This sample also contains other DNA sequences that code for the same CDR3. The rearrangement links TRBV5-4 to TRBJ1-1; 9 nucleotides line up with TRBD1. The CDR3 runs to 16 residues. J gave up 0 bases and V 4 bases, and 7 bases lay outside the gene matches. Germline CDR1 reads SGHNT; CDR2 reads YYREEE (reference sequence). The CDR3 region is CASSPNRGPVNTEAFF. The CDR3 coding sequence is TGTGCCAGCAGCCCTAACAGGGGGCCCGTGAACACTGAAGCTTTCTTT.

There are a few counts of this clone. The rearrangement links TRBV12-5 to TRBJ2-5, with TRBD1 matching 8 bases. Germline values: CDR1 LGHNT, CDR2 FRNRAP. The V segment lost 3 bases and the J segment 5 bases; nucleotides outside the gene matches: 11. CDR3 length: 16 residues. CDR3 in amino acids: CASGFFNRGVGETQYF. The CDR3 nucleotides are TGTGCTAGTGGTTTCTTCAACAGGGGGGTAGGGGAGACCCAGTACTTC.

This clone turned up a few times. The chain couples TRBV7-9 to TRBJ1-4, with a weak D call TRBD1 (5 bases). Trimming stripped 5 bases from V and 8 bases from J, with 12 bases between. The germline V gene has CDR1 SEHNR and CDR2 FQNEAQ (reference sequence). The CDR3 has 13 residues. Here the CDR3 reads CASSQDGGEKLFF. The CDR3 DNA sequence: TGTGCCAGCAGCCAAGACGGGGGAGAAAAACTGTTTTTT. The entire variable domain, with the rest obtained from reference TRBV7-9 and TRBJ1-4, is as follows: DTGVSQNPRHKITKRGQNVTFRCDPISEHNRLYWYRQTLGQGPEFLTYFQNEAQLEKSRLLSDRFSAERPKGSFSTLEIQRTEQGDSAMYLCASSQDGGEKLFFGSGTQLSVL.

The rearrangement joins TRBV7-2 to TRBJ2-2, with D unresolved. The CDR3 has 16 amino acids. V lost 4 bases and J 1 base, leaving 13 bases between the germline ends. Germline lookup yields CDR1 SGHTA and CDR2 FQGNSA. CDR3 in amino acids: CASSSFQHRNTGELFF. The CDR3 DNA reads as TGTGCCAGCAGCTCCTTTCAACACCGGAACACCGGGGAGCTGTTTTTT.

The chain joins TRBV7-6 to TRBJ1-4, with a weak D call TRBD1 (6 bases). Germline V lookup: CDR1 SGHVS, CDR2 FNYEAQ. The CDR3 totals 15 residues. V gave up 4 bases and J gave up 3 bases, with 12 bases separating them. The CDR3 DNA follows: TGTGCCAGCAGCTCCCTGGGGACATCTAATGAAAAACTGTTTTTT. Translated: CASSSLGTSNEKLFF.

The rearrangement links TRBV6-6 to TRBJ2-5, with 8 bases fitting TRBD1. The ends lost 2 bases at V and 13 bases at J; junction bases unmatched: 12. This CDR3 has 14 residues. CDR1 is MNHNY and CDR2 is SVGAGI in the germline V gene (reference sequence). As DNA, the CDR3 is TGTGCCAGCAGTTACACCCCCCTAGGACAGGGAGTGTACTTC. Its translation is CASSYTPLGQGVYF.

The CDR3 coding sequence is TGTGCCAGCAGGGTCCCGGGCACCGGGGAGCTGTTTTTT. It translates to CASRVPGTGELFF. The chain uses TRBV6-5 and TRBJ2-2; D remains ambiguous. Per germline, CDR1 MNHEY and CDR2 SVGAGI. This CDR3 has 13 residues. V was cut by 6 bases and J by 4 bases, with 9 bases left in between.

This chain uses TRBV28 with TRBJ2-7; 9 bases are a match to TRBD1. CDR1 MDHEN and CDR2 SYDVKM come from the germline V gene. V was pared by 4 bases and J by 5 bases, with 9 bases of the junction left unmatched. The CDR3 is made up of 15 amino acids. CDR3 sequence: CASSSGTGRFDEQYF. The CDR3 coding sequence is TGTGCCAGCAGTTCCGGGACAGGGCGATTTGACGAGCAGTACTTC.

The chain combines TRBV28 with TRBJ2-5; 8 positions agree with TRBD1. This CDR3 contains 14 residues. Per germline, CDR1 MDHEN and CDR2 SYDVKM. Losses at the gene ends were 6 bases for V and 5 bases for J; bases not matched to a gene: 8. The DNA for the CDR3 is TGTGCCAGCAGCACATCAGGGGGCGTGGAGACCCAGTACTTC. It translates to CASSTSGGVETQYF.

The genes are TRBV7-8 and TRBJ1-3, with 7 bases identical to TRBD1. Germline lookup yields CDR1 SGHVS and CDR2 FQNEAQ. There are 16 residues in the CDR3. With 7 bases clipped from V and 0 bases from J, the junction kept 9 bases outside the gene matches. CDR3 loop: CASNPQGGSSGNTIYF. In DNA, the CDR3 is TGTGCCAGCAACCCCCAGGGGGGAAGCTCTGGAAACACCATATATTTT. Drawing the rest from reference TRBV7-8 and TRBJ1-3, the complete variable domain is GAGVSQSPRYKVAKRGQDVALRCDPISGHVSLFWYQQALGQGPEFLTYFQNEAQLDKSGLPSDRFFAERPEGSVSTLKIQRTQQEDSAVYLCASNPQGGSSGNTIYFGEGSWLTVV.

The rearrangement joins TRBV2 to TRBJ1-1; TRBD1 matches 7 bases. Germline CDR1 and CDR2: SNHLY and FYNNEI. V lost 5 bases, J lost 1 base, and 4 bases stayed unmatched. This CDR3 has 14 residues. The CDR3 DNA follows: TGTGCCAGCAGTTCCACAGGGGAGAACACTGAAGCTTTCTTT. Its protein is CASSSTGENTEAFF.

The chain recombines TRBV30 with TRBJ1-3, with 9 positions matching TRBD1. Losses at the gene ends were 5 bases for V and 0 bases for J; bases not matched to a gene: 8. The CDR3 spans 16 residues. Germline CDR1 and CDR2: GTSNPN and SVGIG (reference sequence). The CDR3 spells CAWQSGQGHSGNTIYF. Written as DNA, the CDR3 is TGTGCCTGGCAATCGGGACAGGGCCACTCTGGAAACACCATATATTTT.

The chain has TRBV13 and TRBJ1-4; D is possibly TRBD1 (6 bases). The CDR3 is 15 amino acids. V was trimmed by 0 bases and J by 5 bases, leaving 10 bases between them. The V gene's germline CDR1 is PRHDT and CDR2 FYEKMQ (reference sequence). This CDR3 reads CASSLGGGANEKLFF. CDR3 in DNA: TGTGCCAGCAGCTTAGGCGGGGGGGCCAATGAAAAACTGTTTTTT.

The chain links TRBV7-9 to TRBJ1-4, with 9 positions matching TRBD1. The V and J ends lost 5 bases and 10 bases, in that order; junction bases with no gene match: 11. Germline assignment: CDR1 SEHNR and CDR2 FQNEAQ (reference sequence). CDR3 length: 15 amino acids. CDR3 loop: CASSQVGTGRGKLFF. The CDR3 DNA follows: TGTGCCAGCAGCCAAGTCGGGACAGGGCGAGGAAAACTGTTTTTT.